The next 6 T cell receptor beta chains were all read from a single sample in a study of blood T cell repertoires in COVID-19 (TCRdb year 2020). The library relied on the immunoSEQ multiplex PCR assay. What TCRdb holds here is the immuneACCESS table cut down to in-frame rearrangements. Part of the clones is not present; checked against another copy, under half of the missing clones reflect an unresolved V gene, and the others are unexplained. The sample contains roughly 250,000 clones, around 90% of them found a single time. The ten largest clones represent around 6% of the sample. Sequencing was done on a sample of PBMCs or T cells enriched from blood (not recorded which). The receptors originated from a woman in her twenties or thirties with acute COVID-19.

CDR3 nucleotides: TGTGCCAGCAGGCCGGGACAGCCTTATGGCTACACCTTC. This gives the protein CASRPGQPYGYTF. The chain combines TRBV28 with TRBJ1-2, with TRBD1 matching 7 bases. The CDR3 loop spans 13 amino acids. Germline CDR1 reads MDHEN; CDR2 reads SYDVKM. The J segment lost 5 bases and the V segment lost 6 bases, leaving 6 bases of the junction unmatched.

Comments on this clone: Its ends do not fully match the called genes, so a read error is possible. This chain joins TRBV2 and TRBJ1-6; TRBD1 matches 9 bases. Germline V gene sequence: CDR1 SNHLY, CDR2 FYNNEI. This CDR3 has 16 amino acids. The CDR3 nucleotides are TGTGCCAGCACTGAAGTCGGGACAGGGATGGGGTCACCCCTCCACTTT. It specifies CASTEVGTGMGSPLHF.

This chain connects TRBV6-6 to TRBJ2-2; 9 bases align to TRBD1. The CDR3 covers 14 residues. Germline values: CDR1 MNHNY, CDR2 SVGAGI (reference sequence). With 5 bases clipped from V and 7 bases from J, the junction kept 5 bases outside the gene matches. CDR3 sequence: CASSKGQGVGELFF. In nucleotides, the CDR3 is TGTGCCAGCAGTAAGGGACAGGGCGTCGGGGAGCTGTTTTTT.

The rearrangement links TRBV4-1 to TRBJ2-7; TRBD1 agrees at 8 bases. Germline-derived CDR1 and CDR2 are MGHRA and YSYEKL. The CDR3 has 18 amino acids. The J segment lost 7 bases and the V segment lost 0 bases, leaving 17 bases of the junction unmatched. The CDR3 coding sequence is TGCGCCAGCAGCCAAGATGATGGAGAGGGCAGGGGGCGATTAGAGCAGTACTTC. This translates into CASSQDDGEGRGRLEQYF.

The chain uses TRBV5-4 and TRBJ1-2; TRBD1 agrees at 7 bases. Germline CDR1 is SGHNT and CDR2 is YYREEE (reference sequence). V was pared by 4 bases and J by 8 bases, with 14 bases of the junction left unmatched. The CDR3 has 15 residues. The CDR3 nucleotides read TGTGCCAGCAGCGCTGACAGGGCTGACTCTACGGGCTACACCTTC. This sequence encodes CASSADRADSTGYTF. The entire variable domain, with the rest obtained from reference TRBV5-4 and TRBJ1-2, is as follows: ETGVTQSPTHLIKTRGQQVTLRCSSQSGHNTVSWYQQALGQGPQFIFQYYREEENGRGNFPPRFSGLQFPNYSSELNVNALELDDSALYLCASSADRADSTGYTFGSGTRLTVV.

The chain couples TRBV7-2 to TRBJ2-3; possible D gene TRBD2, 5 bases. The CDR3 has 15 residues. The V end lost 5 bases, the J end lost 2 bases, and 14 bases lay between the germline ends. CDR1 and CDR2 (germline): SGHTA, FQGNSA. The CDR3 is CASSLPRDLTDTQYF. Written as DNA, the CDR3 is TGTGCCAGCAGCCTACCCCGGGATCTCACAGATACGCAGTATTTT.